This section outlines one TCR beta chain sequence together with its context. The CDR3 is 14 residues long. After removal of 3 bases from V and 5 bases from J, the junction contained 5 bases not matched to a gene. Germline V gives CDR1 SGHDN, CDR2 FVKESK. This sample stems from a study of blood T cell repertoires in COVID-19. Per the original data handling: Estimation of nucleated cell counts was performed using reference gene primer amplification. Assay used: immunoSEQ multiplex PCR; TCRdb lists only in-frame clones, some missing. V and J calls plus clone size are reproduced from that table; the DNA served to infer D and trimming. The repertoire has about 670,000 clones, more than 80% of them found once; the top ten carry under 0.3%.

This chain links TRBV14 with TRBJ1-1; 8 bases align to TRBD1. Source material: peripheral blood. The TCR sequence derives from a woman aged 18-29 years with acute or convalescent COVID-19. CDR3 sequence (DNA): TGTGCCAGCAGCCAGTGGACAGGGAAGACTGAAGCTTTCTTT. Encoded protein: CASSQWTGKTEAFF.